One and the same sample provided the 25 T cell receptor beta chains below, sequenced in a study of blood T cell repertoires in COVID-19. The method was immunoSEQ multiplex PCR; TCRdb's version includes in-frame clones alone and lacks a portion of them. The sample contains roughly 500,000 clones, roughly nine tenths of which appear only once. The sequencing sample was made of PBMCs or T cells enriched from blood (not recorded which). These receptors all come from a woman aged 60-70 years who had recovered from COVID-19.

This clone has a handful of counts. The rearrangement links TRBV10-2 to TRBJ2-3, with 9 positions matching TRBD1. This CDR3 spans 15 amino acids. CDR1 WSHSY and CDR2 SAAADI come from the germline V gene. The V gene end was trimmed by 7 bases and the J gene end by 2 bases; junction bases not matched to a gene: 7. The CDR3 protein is CASTQGQGYTDTQYF. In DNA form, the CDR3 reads TGCGCCAGCACCCAGGGACAGGGCTACACAGATACGCAGTATTTT.

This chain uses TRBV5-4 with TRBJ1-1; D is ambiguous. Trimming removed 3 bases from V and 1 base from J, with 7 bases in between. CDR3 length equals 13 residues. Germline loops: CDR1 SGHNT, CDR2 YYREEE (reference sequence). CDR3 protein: CASSSDKNTEAFF. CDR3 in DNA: TGTGCCAGCAGCTCTGACAAGAACACTGAAGCTTTCTTT.

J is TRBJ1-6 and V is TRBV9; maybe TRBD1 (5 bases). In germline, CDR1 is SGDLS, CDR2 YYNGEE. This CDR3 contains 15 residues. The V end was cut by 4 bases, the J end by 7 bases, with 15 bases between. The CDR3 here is CASSSRAGGNSPLHF. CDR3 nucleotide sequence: TGTGCCAGCAGCTCTAGGGCCGGGGGAAATTCACCCCTCCACTTT.

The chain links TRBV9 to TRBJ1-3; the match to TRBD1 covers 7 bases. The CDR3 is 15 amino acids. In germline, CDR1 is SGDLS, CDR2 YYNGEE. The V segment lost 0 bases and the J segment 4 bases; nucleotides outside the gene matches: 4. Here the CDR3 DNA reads TGTGCCAGCAGCGTAGCACCAGGGGGAGGAAACACCATATATTTT. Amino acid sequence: CASSVAPGGGNTIYF.

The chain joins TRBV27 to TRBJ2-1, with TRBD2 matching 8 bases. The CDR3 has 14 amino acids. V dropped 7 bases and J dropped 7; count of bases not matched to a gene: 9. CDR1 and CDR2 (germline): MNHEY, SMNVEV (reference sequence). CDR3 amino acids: CASKAGASWNEQFF. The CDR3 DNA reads TGTGCCAGCAAAGCGGGGGCCTCCTGGAATGAGCAGTTCTTC.

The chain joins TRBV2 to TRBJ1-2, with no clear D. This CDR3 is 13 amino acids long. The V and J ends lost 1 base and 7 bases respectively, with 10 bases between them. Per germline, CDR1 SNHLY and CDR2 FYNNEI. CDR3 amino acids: CASSEENRGGYTF. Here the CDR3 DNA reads TGTGCCAGCAGTGAAGAGAACCGGGGTGGCTACACCTTC.

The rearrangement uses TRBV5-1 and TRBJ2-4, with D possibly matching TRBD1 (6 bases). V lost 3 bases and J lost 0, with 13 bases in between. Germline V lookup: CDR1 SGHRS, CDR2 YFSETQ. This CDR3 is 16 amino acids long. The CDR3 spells CASSSQGNRAKNIQYF. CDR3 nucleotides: TGCGCCAGCAGCTCCCAGGGGAATCGAGCCAAAAACATTCAGTACTTC.

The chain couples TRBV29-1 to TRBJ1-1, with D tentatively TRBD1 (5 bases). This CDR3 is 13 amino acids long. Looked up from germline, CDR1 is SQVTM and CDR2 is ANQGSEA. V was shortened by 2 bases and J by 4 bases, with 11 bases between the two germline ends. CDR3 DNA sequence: TGCAGCGTTGAATGGGGGGACGGCACTGAAGCTTTCTTT. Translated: CSVEWGDGTEAFF.

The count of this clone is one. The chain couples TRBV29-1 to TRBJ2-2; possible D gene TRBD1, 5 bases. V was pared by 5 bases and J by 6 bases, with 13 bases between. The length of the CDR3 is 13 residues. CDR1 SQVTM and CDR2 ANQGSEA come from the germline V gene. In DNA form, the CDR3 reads TGCAGCGTTAGGCAGGGTCGAGCCGGGGAGCTGTTTTTT. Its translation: CSVRQGRAGELFF.

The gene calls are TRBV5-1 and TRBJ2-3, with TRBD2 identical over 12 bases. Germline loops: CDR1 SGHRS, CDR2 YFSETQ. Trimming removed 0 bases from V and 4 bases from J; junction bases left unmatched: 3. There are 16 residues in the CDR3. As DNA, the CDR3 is TGCGCCAGCAGCTTGGGATCTAGCGGGGGGGCAGATACGCAGTATTTT. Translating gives CASSLGSSGGADTQYF.

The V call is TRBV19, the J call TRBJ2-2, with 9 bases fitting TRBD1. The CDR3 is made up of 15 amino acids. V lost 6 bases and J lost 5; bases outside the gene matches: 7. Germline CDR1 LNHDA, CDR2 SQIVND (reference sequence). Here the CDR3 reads CASSPGTGRTGELFF. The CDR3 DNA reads TGTGCCAGTAGCCCGGGGACAGGGCGTACCGGGGAGCTGTTTTTT.

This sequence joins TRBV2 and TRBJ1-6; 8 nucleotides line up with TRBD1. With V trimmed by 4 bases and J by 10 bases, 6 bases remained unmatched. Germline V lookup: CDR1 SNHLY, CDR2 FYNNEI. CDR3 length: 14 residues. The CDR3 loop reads CASSGRGLQSPLHF. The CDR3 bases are TGTGCCAGCAGTGGCAGGGGGCTGCAATCACCCCTCCACTTT.

The CDR3, as DNA: TGTGCCAGCAGCTCCCAAAGCGGGGGGGAATTTGGGCAGTTCTTC. This gives the protein CASSSQSGGEFGQFF. The chain uses TRBV7-2 and TRBJ2-1, with 10 bases fitting TRBD2. The CDR3 length is 15 residues. V lost 4 bases, J lost 12 bases, and 12 bases stayed unmatched. The germline CDR1 and CDR2 sequences are SGHTA and FQGNSA.

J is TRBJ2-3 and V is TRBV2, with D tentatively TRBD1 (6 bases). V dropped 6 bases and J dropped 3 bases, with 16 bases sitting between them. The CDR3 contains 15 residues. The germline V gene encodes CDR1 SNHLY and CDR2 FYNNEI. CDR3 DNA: TGTGCCAGCAGGTTCTCAGGGGCAGGAACAGATACGCAGTATTTT. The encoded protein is CASRFSGAGTDTQYF.

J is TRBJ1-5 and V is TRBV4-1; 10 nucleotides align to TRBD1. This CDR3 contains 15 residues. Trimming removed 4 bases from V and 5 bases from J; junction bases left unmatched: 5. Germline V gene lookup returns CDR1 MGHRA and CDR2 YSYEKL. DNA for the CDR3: TGCGCCAGCAGCCCCGTGGGACAGGGGCATCAGCCCCAGCATTTT. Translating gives CASSPVGQGHQPQHF.

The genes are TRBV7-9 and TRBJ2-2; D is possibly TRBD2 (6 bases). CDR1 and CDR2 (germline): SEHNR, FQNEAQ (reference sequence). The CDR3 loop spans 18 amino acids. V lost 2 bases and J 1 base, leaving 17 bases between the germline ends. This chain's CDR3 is CASSLTGTPTLNTGELFF. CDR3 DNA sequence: TGTGCCAGCAGCTTAACCGGGACTCCCACCTTGAACACCGGGGAGCTGTTTTTT.

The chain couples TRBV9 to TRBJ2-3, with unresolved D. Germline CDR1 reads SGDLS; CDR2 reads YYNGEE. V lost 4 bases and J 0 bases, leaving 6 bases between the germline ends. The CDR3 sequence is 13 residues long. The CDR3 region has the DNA TGTGCCAGCAGCTTCCGTAGCACAGATACGCAGTATTTT. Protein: CASSFRSTDTQYF. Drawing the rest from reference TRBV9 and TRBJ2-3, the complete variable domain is DSGVTQTPKHLITATGQRVTLRCSPRSGDLSVYWYQQSLDQGLQFLIQYYNGEERAKGNILERFSAQQFPDLHSELNLSSLELGDSALYFCASSFRSTDTQYFGPGTRLTVL.

This CDR3 is CASSLNGGMAPLHF. The CDR3 DNA reads TGTGCCAGCAGCTTAAATGGGGGCATGGCACCCCTCCACTTT. The chain recombines TRBV5-6 with TRBJ1-6; TRBD1 is a possible D gene (6 bases). Germline V lookup: CDR1 SGHDT, CDR2 YYEEEE. CDR3 length: 14 residues. V was clipped by 2 bases and J by 11 bases, with 14 bases between them.

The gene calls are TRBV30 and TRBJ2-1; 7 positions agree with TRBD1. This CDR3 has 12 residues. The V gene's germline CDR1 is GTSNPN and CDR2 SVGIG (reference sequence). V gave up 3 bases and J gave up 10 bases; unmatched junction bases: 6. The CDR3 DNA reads TGTGCCTGGAGGGGAGACAGGGCCGAGCAGTTCTTC. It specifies CAWRGDRAEQFF.

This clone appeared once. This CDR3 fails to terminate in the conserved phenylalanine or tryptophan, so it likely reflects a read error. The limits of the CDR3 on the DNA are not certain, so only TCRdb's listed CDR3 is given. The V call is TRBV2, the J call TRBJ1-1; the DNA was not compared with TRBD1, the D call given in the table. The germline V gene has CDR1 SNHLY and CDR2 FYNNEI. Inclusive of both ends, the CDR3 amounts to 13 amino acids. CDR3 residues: CASSVSGQGSRFL.

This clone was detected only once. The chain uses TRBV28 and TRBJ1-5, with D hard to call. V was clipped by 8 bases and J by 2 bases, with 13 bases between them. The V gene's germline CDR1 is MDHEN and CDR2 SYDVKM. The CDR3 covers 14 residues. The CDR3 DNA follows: TGTGCCAGCTTCCGTTCGGCGGGCAATCAGCCCCAGCATTTT. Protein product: CASFRSAGNQPQHF.

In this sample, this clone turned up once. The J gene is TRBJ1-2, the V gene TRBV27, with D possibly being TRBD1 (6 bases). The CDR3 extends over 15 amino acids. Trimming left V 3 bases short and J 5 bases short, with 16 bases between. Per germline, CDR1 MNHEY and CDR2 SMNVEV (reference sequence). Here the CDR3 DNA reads TGTGCCAGCAGTTTGGGGTGGGGGGGCGCATATGGCTACACCTTC. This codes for CASSLGWGGAYGYTF.

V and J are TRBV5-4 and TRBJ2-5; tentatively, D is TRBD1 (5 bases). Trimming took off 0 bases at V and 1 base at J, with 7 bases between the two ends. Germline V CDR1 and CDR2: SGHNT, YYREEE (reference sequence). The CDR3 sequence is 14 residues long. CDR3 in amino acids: CASSLGQSQETQYF. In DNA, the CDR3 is TGTGCCAGCAGCTTGGGACAGAGCCAAGAGACCCAGTACTTC.

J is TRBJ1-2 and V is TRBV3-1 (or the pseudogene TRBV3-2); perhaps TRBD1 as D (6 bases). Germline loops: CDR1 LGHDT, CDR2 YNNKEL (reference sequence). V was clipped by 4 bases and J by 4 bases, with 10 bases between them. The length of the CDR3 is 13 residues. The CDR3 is CASSLGQIYGYTF. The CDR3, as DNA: TGTGCCAGCAGCCTCGGACAGATCTATGGCTACACCTTC.

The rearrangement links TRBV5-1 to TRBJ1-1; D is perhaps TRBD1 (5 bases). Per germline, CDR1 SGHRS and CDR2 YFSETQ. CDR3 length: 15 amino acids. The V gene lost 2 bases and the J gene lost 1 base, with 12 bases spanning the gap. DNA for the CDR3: TGCGCCAGCAGCTTAAGGGACGGGGGGAACACTGAAGCTTTCTTT. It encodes CASSLRDGGNTEAFF.